Listed here are 3 T cell receptor beta chains from one sample, sequenced in a study of shared T cell receptors in the human thymus. Repertoires were generated with immunoSEQ multiplex PCR, while TCRdb's copy carries only in-frame clones and drops some. The sample yields over 650,000 clones, more than 70% seen once. The sample was also reused in another study, on human thymus T cells.

Sequenced: thymocytes. The receptors were gathered from a boy younger than two with a congenital heart defect.

This CDR3 is CASGLLNQPQHF. The CDR3 DNA is TGTGCTAGTGGTTTACTGAATCAGCCCCAGCATTTT. The genes are TRBV12-5 and TRBJ1-5; the D is unclear. This CDR3 has 12 residues. Looked up from germline, CDR1 is LGHNT and CDR2 is FRNRAP. The ends were cut back, 3 bases at V and 4 bases at J, with 4 bases in the middle. Full variable domain (remainder filled in from reference TRBV12-5 and TRBJ1-5): DARVTQTPRHKVTEMGQEVTMRCQPILGHNTVFWYRQTMMQGLELLAYFRNRAPLDDSGMPKDRFSAEMPDATLATLKIQPSEPRDSAVYFCASGLLNQPQHFGDGTRLSIL.

This rearrangement joins TRBV29-1 to TRBJ1-1, with D possibly TRBD1 on 5 matching bases. V lost 1 base and J 7 bases, leaving 16 bases between the germline ends. Germline CDR1 and CDR2: SQVTM and ANQGSEA. This CDR3 has 14 residues. The CDR3 DNA reads as TGCAGCGTTGAAGGGGGCTCGTACTCACTTGAAGCTTTCTTT. Translation gives CSVEGGSYSLEAFF. The full variable domain, in which reference TRBV29-1 and TRBJ1-1 provide the parts outside the CDR3, is SAVISQKPSRDICQRGTSLTIQCQVDSQVTMMFWYRQQPGQSLTLIATANQGSEATYESGFVIDKFPISRPNLTFSTLTVSNMSPEDSSIYLCSVEGGSYSLEAFFGQGTRLTVV.

The V gene is TRBV4-3, the J gene TRBJ1-2; TRBD1 aligns across 10 bases. The CDR3 spans 15 residues. Germline values: CDR1 LGHNA, CDR2 YSLEER. Trimming at V came to 0 bases and at J to 7 bases, leaving 5 bases not matched to a gene. The CDR3 DNA reads TGCGCCAGCAGCCAAGAAATCAGGACAGGGGGTGGCTACACCTTC. Translation: CASSQEIRTGGGYTF.